Shown below are 30 T cell receptor beta chains from a single sample sequenced in a study of T cell responses to AZD1222 COVID-19 vaccine. Repertoires were generated with immunoSEQ multiplex PCR, while TCRdb's copy carries only in-frame clones and drops some. This sample has 120,000 or so clones; under 95% occur once, and the top ten carry about 7.8%. Sequences were derived from peripheral blood, sampled on day 0 of AZD1222 vaccination. Receptors originate from an adult in good health.

The gene calls are TRBV19 and TRBJ2-3; D is undetermined. V was clipped by 3 bases and J by 1 base, with 8 bases between them. The CDR3 has 14 amino acids. Per the germline V gene, CDR1 is LNHDA and CDR2 is SQIVND (reference sequence). CDR3 nucleotide sequence: TGTGCCAGTAGTATTCGGTGGGGCACAGATACGCAGTATTTT. It codes for CASSIRWGTDTQYF.

Of note for this clone: Other DNA variants within this sample encode the same CDR3. The V gene is TRBV3-1 (or the pseudogene TRBV3-2), the J gene TRBJ1-2; D gene unclear. V dropped 1 base and J dropped 7 bases, with 4 bases sitting between them. This CDR3 contains 11 residues. Germline V CDR1 and CDR2: LGHDT, YNNKEL (reference sequence). The CDR3 region is CASSQVGGYTF. As DNA, the CDR3 is TGTGCCAGCAGCCAAGTTGGTGGCTACACCTTC.

The chain is built from TRBV10-3 and TRBJ1-2; D is undetermined. The germline V gene has CDR1 ENHRY and CDR2 SYGVKD. V lost 0 bases, J lost 6 bases, and 8 bases lay in between. The CDR3 runs 13 residues. CDR3: CAISESTWNGYTF. The CDR3 DNA is TGTGCCATCAGTGAGTCGACCTGGAATGGCTACACCTTC.

Only a few counts were recorded for this clone. This rearrangement joins TRBV5-4 to TRBJ2-5; D ambiguous. The V gene lost 1 base and the J gene lost 5 bases, with 15 bases spanning the gap. The V gene's germline CDR1 is SGHNT and CDR2 YYREEE (reference sequence). This CDR3 region has 15 residues. The CDR3 region has the DNA TGTGCCAGCAGCTTGAATTCTGCAGGATGGGAGACCCAGTACTTC. Its protein product is CASSLNSAGWETQYF.

The CDR3 DNA follows: TGCAGTGCTAGTCAGCTAGCGGGGGGAAATGAGCAGTTCTTC. This translates into CSASQLAGGNEQFF. J is TRBJ2-1 and V is TRBV20-1, with 11 nucleotides matching TRBD2. This CDR3 is built from 14 residues. Trimming at V came to 3 bases and at J to 7 bases, leaving 5 bases not matched to a gene. Germline assignment: CDR1 DFQATT and CDR2 SNEGSKA (reference sequence).

This clone has a handful of counts. J is TRBJ2-5 and V is TRBV18; 8 bases agree with TRBD1. The V gene's germline CDR1 is KGHSH and CDR2 LQKENI. Germline trimming cut 4 bases from V and 2 bases from J; bases unmatched to any gene: 3. CDR3 length equals 14 residues. The CDR3 loop is CASSRGTGQETQYF. CDR3 DNA sequence: TGTGCCAGCTCACGAGGGACAGGACAAGAGACCCAGTACTTC.

The table lists this clone with a count of one. The CDR3 loop reads CASGASYNEQFF. The CDR3 DNA sequence: TGTGCTAGTGGTGCCTCCTACAATGAGCAGTTCTTC. The J gene is TRBJ2-1, the V gene TRBV12-5; D ambiguous. Germline loops: CDR1 LGHNT, CDR2 FRNRAP. With 5 bases removed from V and 0 bases from J, the gap between germline ends came to 2 bases. This CDR3 has 12 residues.

The chain uses TRBV18 and TRBJ1-2; tentatively, D is TRBD1 (5 bases). Germline loops: CDR1 KGHSH, CDR2 LQKENI. V lost 0 bases, J lost 6 bases, and 14 bases lay in between. CDR3 length: 15 amino acids. The CDR3: CASSPPGRGGNGYTF. The DNA for the CDR3 is TGTGCCAGCTCACCACCGGGTCGGGGCGGCAATGGCTACACCTTC.

The chain couples TRBV3-1 (or the pseudogene TRBV3-2) to TRBJ1-2, with 7 bases identical to TRBD1. The trim removed 0 bases at V and 12 bases at J, leaving 13 bases unmatched. The CDR3 covers 15 residues. CDR1 LGHDT and CDR2 YNNKEL come from the germline V gene (reference sequence). CDR3 in DNA: TGTGCCAGCAGCCAAGATCTAAAGGGGGCGGAAGGTGACACCTTC. It specifies CASSQDLKGAEGDTF.

The genes are TRBV5-1 and TRBJ1-1, with TRBD1 matching 9 bases. The CDR3 has 15 amino acids. After removal of 3 bases from V and 3 bases from J, the junction contained 6 bases not matched to a gene. Germline CDR1 and CDR2: SGHRS and YFSETQ. The CDR3 region is CASSSPQGADTEAFF. The CDR3 nucleotides read TGCGCCAGCAGCTCTCCACAGGGGGCGGACACTGAAGCTTTCTTT.

This clone was seen only once. The DNA for the CDR3 is TGTGCCAGCAGCTTCACACAGGGGAGTATCGAGCAGTACTTC. Its protein product is CASSFTQGSIEQYF. The V call is TRBV11-2, the J call TRBJ2-7, with 7 bases matching TRBD1. The length of the CDR3 is 14 residues. Germline V gives CDR1 SGHAT, CDR2 FQNNGV. V shed 3 bases, J shed 6 bases, and the junction held 8 bases outside the gene matches. The entire variable domain, with the rest obtained from reference TRBV11-2 and TRBJ2-7, is as follows: EAGVAQSPRYKIIEKRQSVAFWCNPISGHATLYWYQQILGQGPKLLIQFQNNGVVDDSQLPKDRFSAERLKGVDSTLKIQPAKLEDSAVYLCASSFTQGSIEQYFGPGTRLTVT.

The rearrangement joins TRBV29-1 to TRBJ2-3; tentatively, D is TRBD2 (5 bases). Germline CDR1 reads SQVTM; CDR2 reads ANQGSEA. Trimming took 2 bases from V and 1 from J, leaving 13 bases between them. This CDR3 has 15 residues. This chain's CDR3 is CSVERASWGTDTQYF. The CDR3, as DNA: TGCAGCGTTGAACGGGCTAGCTGGGGCACAGATACGCAGTATTTT.

The chain joins TRBV5-4 to TRBJ1-3; a possible D gene is TRBD1 (5 bases). Trimming stripped 3 bases from V and 4 bases from J, with 14 bases between. Per germline, CDR1 SGHNT and CDR2 YYREEE (reference sequence). The CDR3 has 15 amino acids. CDR3 residues: CASSSGFGGGNTIYF. The CDR3 bases are TGTGCCAGCAGCTCGGGATTTGGGGGAGGAAACACCATATATTTT. Using reference TRBV5-4 and TRBJ1-3 for the parts outside the CDR3, the full variable domain is ETGVTQSPTHLIKTRGQQVTLRCSSQSGHNTVSWYQQALGQGPQFIFQYYREEENGRGNFPPRFSGLQFPNYSSELNVNALELDDSALYLCASSSGFGGGNTIYFGEGSWLTVV.

This chain links TRBV28 with TRBJ1-1; D is undetermined. Trimming took 8 bases from V and 6 from J, leaving 19 bases between them. CDR3 length equals 14 residues. Germline V gives CDR1 MDHEN, CDR2 SYDVKM. CDR3 loop: CASDPGDALSEAFF. The DNA of the CDR3 is TGTGCCAGCGACCCGGGAGATGCGTTGTCTGAAGCTTTCTTT.

This chain joins TRBV19 and TRBJ2-3; 11 positions match TRBD1. Looked up from germline, CDR1 is LNHDA and CDR2 is SQIVND (reference sequence). CDR3 length: 15 residues. V lost 4 bases and J lost 4; bases outside the gene matches: 4. CDR3 nucleotide sequence: TGTGCCAGTAGTACAGGACAGGGGGCGTCAGATACGCAGTATTTT. Translated: CASSTGQGASDTQYF.

The V call is TRBV5-1, the J call TRBJ1-3; 8 nucleotides agree with TRBD1. The CDR3 extends over 17 amino acids. J gave up 2 bases and V 3 bases, and 10 bases lay outside the gene matches. CDR1 is SGHRS and CDR2 is YFSETQ in the germline V gene. CDR3 nucleotide sequence: TGCGCCAGCAGCTCAGGGGACAGGATCGGCACTGGAAACACCATATATTTT. Translation: CASSSGDRIGTGNTIYF.

The rearrangement joins TRBV14 to TRBJ2-1; the D gene is possibly TRBD2 (5 bases). The CDR3 loop spans 15 amino acids. V dropped 1 base and J dropped 0 bases, with 7 bases sitting between them. Germline V gene sequence: CDR1 SGHDN, CDR2 FVKESK. This chain's CDR3 is CASSQAGSSYNEQFF. CDR3 nucleotide sequence: TGTGCCAGCAGCCAAGCTGGGAGCTCCTACAATGAGCAGTTCTTC.

The chain carries TRBV18 and TRBJ2-7; TRBD1 matches 8 bases. V lost 4 bases to trimming and J lost 1 base; unmatched junction nucleotides: 3. The CDR3 runs to 14 residues. CDR1 is KGHSH and CDR2 is LQKENI in the germline V gene. The DNA of the CDR3 is TGTGCCAGCTCACTGGACAGGGCGTCCTACGAGCAGTACTTC. Translating it yields CASSLDRASYEQYF. Drawing the rest from reference TRBV18 and TRBJ2-7, the complete variable domain is NAGVMQNPRHLVRRRGQEARLRCSPMKGHSHVYWYRQLPEEGLKFMVYLQKENIIDESGMPKERFSAEFPKEGPSILRIQQVVRGDSAAYFCASSLDRASYEQYFGPGTRLTVT.

This chain connects TRBV28 to TRBJ1-2; D remains ambiguous. V gave up 2 bases and J gave up 2 bases, with 9 bases separating them. The germline gives CDR1 MDHEN, CDR2 SYDVKM. This CDR3 is built from 14 residues. CDR3 sequence reads: CASSLGGQNYGYTF. CDR3 nucleotides: TGTGCCAGCAGTTTAGGTGGTCAGAACTATGGCTACACCTTC.

The rearrangement links TRBV6-5 to TRBJ1-1, with 7 bases identical to TRBD1. Germline V gene sequence: CDR1 MNHEY, CDR2 SVGAGI. The CDR3 has 13 residues. V was pared by 6 bases and J by 4 bases, with 5 bases of the junction left unmatched. The DNA of the CDR3 is TGTGCCAGCAGCTACAGGGGAGTCACTGAAGCTTTCTTT. Encoded protein: CASSYRGVTEAFF.

This chain joins TRBV27 and TRBJ1-5; D gene ambiguous. Germline CDR1 MNHEY, CDR2 SMNVEV (reference sequence). Trimming pared 5 bases from V and 3 bases from J, leaving 11 bases between. The CDR3 runs to 14 residues. The CDR3 DNA follows: TGTGCCAGCAGTCCTCAAGGAACCAATCAGCCCCAGCATTTT. As protein: CASSPQGTNQPQHF.

The sample holds one count of this clone. J is TRBJ2-5 and V is TRBV28, with D perhaps matching TRBD1 or TRBD2 (5 bases each). The V end was cut by 8 bases, the J end by 5 bases, with 21 bases between. Germline V gives CDR1 MDHEN, CDR2 SYDVKM. The CDR3 extends over 15 amino acids. The CDR3 sequence: CASLRGQGRLETQYF. The CDR3 DNA is TGTGCCAGCCTTCGGGGTCAGGGACGGTTGGAGACCCAGTACTTC.

V usage is TRBV5-1 and J usage is TRBJ2-1; tentatively, D is TRBD1 (6 bases). The CDR3 covers 11 residues. The germline V gene encodes CDR1 SGHRS and CDR2 YFSETQ. Trimming pared 4 bases from V and 13 bases from J, leaving 12 bases between. The CDR3 DNA reads TGCGCCAGCAGCGGGGACAAGCTCCAGTTCTTC. This sequence encodes CASSGDKLQFF.

V gene TRBV28 combines with J gene TRBJ1-6; D possibly corresponds to TRBD1 (6 bases). Germline assignment: CDR1 MDHEN and CDR2 SYDVKM. Trimming removed 5 bases at V and 0 bases at J, with 17 bases between. The CDR3 totals 18 residues. CDR3 in amino acids: CASSTTGHLSSYNSPLHF. In DNA form, the CDR3 reads TGTGCCAGCAGTACTACGGGACACCTGAGCTCCTATAATTCACCCCTCCACTTT.

This chain uses TRBV18 with TRBJ1-2; weak D call: TRBD1 (5 bases). CDR1 and CDR2 from the germline V gene are KGHSH and LQKENI. The CDR3 covers 15 residues. Trimming took 3 bases from V and 1 from J, leaving 12 bases between them. The CDR3 here is CASSPTPGGNYGYTF. CDR3 DNA sequence: TGTGCCAGCTCACCTACGCCTGGGGGTAACTATGGCTACACCTTC. The full variable domain, completed using reference TRBV18 and TRBJ1-2, is NAGVMQNPRHLVRRRGQEARLRCSPMKGHSHVYWYRQLPEEGLKFMVYLQKENIIDESGMPKERFSAEFPKEGPSILRIQQVVRGDSAAYFCASSPTPGGNYGYTFGSGTRLTVV.

J is TRBJ2-7 and V is TRBV5-1; possible D gene TRBD1, 6 bases. The CDR3 loop spans 16 amino acids. Germline CDR1 is SGHRS and CDR2 is YFSETQ. V lost 7 bases and J lost 3, with 23 bases in between. CDR3 DNA sequence: TGCGCCAGCGAGTGCAACCCAGGGGAATCTAGCTACGAGCAGTACTTC. Its translation is CASECNPGESSYEQYF.

This chain's CDR3 is CASSGGTSAREQYF. CDR3 DNA sequence: TGTGCCAGCAGCGGAGGGACTAGCGCTCGGGAGCAGTACTTC. The V gene is TRBV9, the J gene TRBJ2-7, with 10 bases identical to TRBD2. Germline CDR1 is SGDLS and CDR2 is YYNGEE. The trim removed 3 bases at V and 7 bases at J, leaving 7 bases unmatched. The CDR3 is 14 residues long.

The chain employs TRBV5-6 and TRBJ1-2; maybe TRBD1 (6 bases). CDR1 is SGHDT, CDR2 YYEEEE, per germline. This CDR3 contains 16 residues. The V end lost 4 bases, the J end lost 2 bases, and 18 bases lay between the germline ends. The CDR3 DNA sequence: TGTGCCAGCAGCACCGACCGGGACACCCGAAACTATGGCTACACCTTC. Translation: CASSTDRDTRNYGYTF.

The chain joins TRBV7-6 to TRBJ2-2; D unclear. This CDR3 region has 15 residues. Germline CDR1 reads SGHVS; CDR2 reads FNYEAQ. V was clipped by 6 bases and J by 4 bases, with 15 bases between them. The CDR3 DNA follows: TGTGCCAGCAGGAAAGACATTCGAAGCACCGGGGAGCTGTTTTTT. Encoded protein: CASRKDIRSTGELFF.

V is TRBV19 and J is TRBJ1-6; possible D gene TRBD1, 5 bases. Germline CDR1 is LNHDA and CDR2 is SQIVND (reference sequence). The CDR3 contains 15 residues. V shed 5 bases and J shed 10 bases, with 18 bases lying between them. The CDR3 nucleotides are TGTGCCAGTAGTTCCAGGGAGGGATCTGGCTCACCCCTCCACTTT. As protein: CASSSREGSGSPLHF.